Shown below are 21 T cell receptor beta chains from a single sample sequenced in a study of post-analysis software for immune sequencing data. General study results and limits: In patients, TRBV5-6, TRBV5-1 and TRBV20-1 belonged to roughly five TRBV segments found more frequently than in controls.

Each TCR beta cDNA library carried unique molecular identifiers. Each CDR3 protein is one row after TCRdb ran MiXCR on the PCR reads. The top ten clones hold roughly 4.4% of a sample with around 770,000 distinct CDR3 sequences, around 46% of them seen once. What these receptors recognize is not known. Sequenced: blood. The receptor set was obtained from a girl aged 10 to 17 with multiple sclerosis.

V is TRBV20-1 and J is TRBJ2-3; D is uncertain. The CDR3 covers 15 residues. With 1 base removed from V and 2 bases from J, the gap between germline ends came to 13 bases. CDR1 DFQATT and CDR2 SNEGSKA come from the germline V gene (reference sequence). In DNA, the CDR3 is TGCAGTGCTAGAGTGGGGTCATTCTACACAGATACGCAGTATTTT. It yields the protein CSARVGSFYTDTQYF.

The chain recombines TRBV20-1 with TRBJ2-3; no reliable D call. This CDR3 spans 13 amino acids. The V end was cut by 2 bases, the J end by 2 bases, with 8 bases between. CDR1 and CDR2 (germline): DFQATT, SNEGSKA (reference sequence). The CDR3, as DNA: TGCAGTGCTAGACCCGAGTCCACAGATACGCAGTATTTT. Amino acids: CSARPESTDTQYF.

The chain is built from TRBV4-1 and TRBJ2-5; TRBD2 aligns across 10 bases. The CDR3 contains 17 residues. Looked up from germline, CDR1 is MGHRA and CDR2 is YSYEKL. Unmatched junction bases numbered 5, after V lost 0 bases and J lost 1 base. The CDR3 loop reads CASSQDLRTSGQETQYF. The CDR3 DNA follows: TGCGCCAGCAGCCAAGACTTGCGGACTAGCGGCCAAGAGACCCAGTACTTC.

The genes are TRBV20-1 and TRBJ2-5; 7 positions match TRBD2. J gave up 1 base and V 5 bases, and 10 bases lay outside the gene matches. This CDR3 is 15 amino acids long. Germline CDR1 is DFQATT and CDR2 is SNEGSKA (reference sequence). The CDR3 coding sequence is TGCAGTGCTCCTCAGGCGGGAGTGCCCCAAGAGACCCAGTACTTC. It is translated as CSAPQAGVPQETQYF.

The V call is TRBV29-1, the J call TRBJ2-1; 7 bases align to TRBD2. The V segment lost 2 bases and the J segment 8 bases; nucleotides outside the gene matches: 3. Germline CDR1 reads SQVTM; CDR2 reads ANQGSEA. The CDR3 runs 12 residues. The CDR3 sequence is CSVEKAGDEQFF. For the CDR3, the DNA is TGCAGCGTTGAAAAGGCGGGGGATGAGCAGTTCTTC.

The V and J genes are TRBV27 and TRBJ2-2, with a tentative D call TRBD2 (5 bases). The CDR3 length is 13 residues. Germline CDR1 reads MNHEY; CDR2 reads SMNVEV (reference sequence). Trimming removed 3 bases from V and 6 bases from J, with 8 bases in between. CDR3 nucleotide sequence: TGTGCCAGCAGTTTTAACGGGGCCGGGGAGCTGTTTTTT. Its translation is CASSFNGAGELFF.

This clonotype has a single count. V gene TRBV7-9 combines with J gene TRBJ2-5; TRBD1 matches 8 bases. The CDR3 extends over 15 amino acids. Looked up from germline, CDR1 is SEHNR and CDR2 is FQNEAQ (reference sequence). Trimming cost V 4 bases and J 3 bases; bases outside gene matches: 7. The CDR3 DNA sequence: TGTGCCAGCAGCTCCCGGACAGGGATAGAAGAGACCCAGTACTTC. This encodes CASSSRTGIEETQYF.

This clonotype was seen just once. The gene calls are TRBV29-1 and TRBJ2-1; no definite D call. CDR3 length: 12 amino acids. V lost 1 base to trimming and J lost 6 bases, with 7 bases between them. Germline V gene data show CDR1 as SQVTM and CDR2 as ANQGSEA. This chain's CDR3 is CSVEGVSNEQFF. In DNA form, the CDR3 reads TGCAGCGTTGAAGGGGTAAGCAATGAGCAGTTCTTC.

The V and J genes are TRBV5-1 and TRBJ2-3; D ambiguous. This CDR3 has 12 amino acids. V was trimmed by 7 bases and J by 6 bases, leaving 12 bases between them. Germline CDR1 is SGHRS and CDR2 is YFSETQ. DNA for the CDR3: TGCGCCAGCTCGGAGTTTGAGGATACGCAGTATTTT. It specifies CASSEFEDTQYF.

V gene TRBV7-3 combines with J gene TRBJ2-1; 9 bases agree with TRBD2. V lost 5 bases and J lost 5; bases outside the gene matches: 4. The CDR3 consists of 14 residues. Germline-derived CDR1 and CDR2 are SGHTA and FQGTGA. CDR3 bases: TGTGCCAGCAGCGTTAGCGGGAGCAACAATGAGCAGTTCTTC. Amino acid sequence: CASSVSGSNNEQFF. Full variable domain (rest looked up from reference TRBV7-3 and TRBJ2-1): GAGVSQTPSNKVTEKGKYVELRCDPISGHTALYWYRQSLGQGPEFLIYFQGTGAADDSGLPNDRFFAVRPEGSVSTLKIQRTERGDSAVYLCASSVSGSNNEQFFGPGTRLTVL.

The sample holds a few counts of this clonotype. The CDR3 reads CASSQLRTAYEQYF. CDR3 DNA sequence: TGTGCCAGCAGCCAATTGAGAACAGCCTACGAGCAGTACTTC. The chain links TRBV3-1 to TRBJ2-7, with unresolved D. V was trimmed by 2 bases and J by 2 bases, leaving 10 bases between them. CDR3 size: 14 residues. Germline CDR1 is LGHDT and CDR2 is YNNKEL (reference sequence).

The chain has TRBV5-6 and TRBJ2-3, with 11 bases that match TRBD1. Germline trimming cut 3 bases from V and 7 bases from J; bases unmatched to any gene: 7. Germline V gene data show CDR1 as SGHDT and CDR2 as YYEEEE. The CDR3 has 15 amino acids. The CDR3 sequence is CASSSDRGRFNTQYF. CDR3 nucleotides: TGTGCCAGCAGCTCGGACAGGGGGCGGTTTAATACGCAGTATTTT.

This clonotype was found a few times. The chain couples TRBV29-1 to TRBJ2-1; 7 bases are shared with TRBD2. Germline CDR1 is SQVTM and CDR2 is ANQGSEA. V trimming: 7 bases; J trimming: 8 bases; junction bases outside the gene matches: 8. This CDR3 is 12 amino acids long. The CDR3 is CSGAREGHEQFF. As DNA, the CDR3 is TGCAGCGGAGCGAGGGAGGGCCATGAGCAGTTCTTC.

The chain combines TRBV7-2 with TRBJ2-1; D gene uncertain. V was trimmed by 1 base and J by 10 bases, leaving 8 bases between them. Germline CDR1 is SGHTA and CDR2 is FQGNSA. The CDR3 contains 12 residues. For the CDR3, the DNA is TGTGCCAGCAGCTTAGGCTTTAGAGAGCAGTTCTTC. Its protein is CASSLGFREQFF.

This clonotype showed up just a few times. The rearrangement joins TRBV12-3 or TRBV12-4 to TRBJ1-1; no firm D call. This CDR3 region has 13 residues. V was shortened by 6 bases and J by 1 base, with 9 bases between the two germline ends. CDR3 coding DNA: TGTGCCAGCAGGGTCCGGGGGAACACTGAAGCTTTCTTT. It is translated as CASRVRGNTEAFF.

This clonotype was recorded a few times. The V and J genes are TRBV7-3 and TRBJ2-1; D is uncertain. This CDR3 spans 15 amino acids. Germline loops: CDR1 SGHTA, CDR2 FQGTGA. The V end lost 1 base, the J end lost 0 bases, and 7 bases lay between the germline ends. The CDR3 DNA is TGTGCCAGCAGCTTAAGGGCCAACTCCTACAATGAGCAGTTCTTC. Amino acids: CASSLRANSYNEQFF.

As DNA, the CDR3 is TGTGCCAGCAGCCGGGACAGGGGGCCCTACAATGAGCAGTTCTTC. This codes for CASSRDRGPYNEQFF. This chain uses TRBV3-1 with TRBJ2-1; 12 positions match TRBD1. CDR1 LGHDT and CDR2 YNNKEL come from the germline V gene (reference sequence). CDR3 length: 15 amino acids. With V trimmed by 4 bases and J by 2 bases, 0 bases remained unmatched.

This sequence joins TRBV14 and TRBJ1-1, with 7 positions matching TRBD1. CDR3 size: 13 residues. The germline CDR1 and CDR2 sequences are SGHDN and FVKESK. V was pared by 1 base and J by 11 bases, with 7 bases of the junction left unmatched. The CDR3 DNA reads TGTGCCAGCAGCCAAGGGAGGGGGCTAAGGGCTTTCTTT. It codes for CASSQGRGLRAFF.

The chain couples TRBV20-1 to TRBJ2-5; 12 bases are shared with TRBD2. The CDR3 is 15 residues long. V trimming: 3 bases; J trimming: 4 bases; junction bases outside the gene matches: 6. From germline, CDR1 is DFQATT and CDR2 SNEGSKA (reference sequence). The chain's CDR3 is CSASFSSGRGETQYF. The DNA of the CDR3 is TGCAGTGCTAGCTTCTCTAGCGGGAGGGGAGAGACCCAGTACTTC.

This clonotype was seen many times. DNA of the CDR3: TGTGCCAGCAGCTTAGTCGACAGCACAGATACGCAGTATTTT. Encoded protein: CASSLVDSTDTQYF. The V call is TRBV7-2, the J call TRBJ2-3; D is uncertain. Trimming shortened V by 1 base and J by 0 bases, and 5 bases separated the two germline ends. The CDR3 has 14 amino acids. Germline lookup yields CDR1 SGHTA and CDR2 FQGNSA.

The CDR3 DNA follows: TGTGCCAGCTCATCCCACAGAGACGGGTTCCAGCCCCAGCATTTT. Translation gives CASSSHRDGFQPQHF. The chain employs TRBV18 and TRBJ1-5; no clear D gene. Trimming took off 5 bases at V and 7 bases at J, with 18 bases between the two ends. The germline gives CDR1 KGHSH, CDR2 LQKENI. This CDR3 has 15 residues.